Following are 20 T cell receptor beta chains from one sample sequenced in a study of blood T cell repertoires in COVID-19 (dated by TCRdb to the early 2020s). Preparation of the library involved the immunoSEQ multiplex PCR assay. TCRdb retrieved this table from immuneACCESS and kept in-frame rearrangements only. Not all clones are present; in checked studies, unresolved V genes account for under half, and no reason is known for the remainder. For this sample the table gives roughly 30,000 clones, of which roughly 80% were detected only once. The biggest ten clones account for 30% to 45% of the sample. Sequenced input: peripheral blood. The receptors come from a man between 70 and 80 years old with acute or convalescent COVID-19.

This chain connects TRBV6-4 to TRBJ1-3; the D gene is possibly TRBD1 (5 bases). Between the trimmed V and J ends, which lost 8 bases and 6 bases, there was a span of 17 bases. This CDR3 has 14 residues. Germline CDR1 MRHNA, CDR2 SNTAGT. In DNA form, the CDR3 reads TGTGCCAGCGGCGGCGGGGGTAATGAAAACACCATATATTTT. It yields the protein CASGGGGNENTIYF.

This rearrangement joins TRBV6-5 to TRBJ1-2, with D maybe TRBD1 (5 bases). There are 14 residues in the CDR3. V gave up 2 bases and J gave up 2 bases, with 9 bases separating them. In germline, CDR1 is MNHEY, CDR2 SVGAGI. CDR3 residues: CASSYREGNYGYTF. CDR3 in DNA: TGTGCCAGCAGTTACAGGGAGGGGAACTATGGCTACACCTTC.

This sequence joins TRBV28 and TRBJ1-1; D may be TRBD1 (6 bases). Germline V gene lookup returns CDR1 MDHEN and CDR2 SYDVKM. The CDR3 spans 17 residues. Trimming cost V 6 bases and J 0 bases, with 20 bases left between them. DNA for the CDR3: TGTGCCAGCAGCTCCCCCGGGACATCAGTCATGAACACTGAAGCTTTCTTT. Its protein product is CASSSPGTSVMNTEAFF.

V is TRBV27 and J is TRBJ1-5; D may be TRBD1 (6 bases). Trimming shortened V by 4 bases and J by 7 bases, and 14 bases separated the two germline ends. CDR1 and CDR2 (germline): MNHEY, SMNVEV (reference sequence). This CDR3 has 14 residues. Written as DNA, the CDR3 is TGTGCCAGCAGTTCAACACAGGGCGGGCAGCCCCAGCATTTT. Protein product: CASSSTQGGQPQHF.

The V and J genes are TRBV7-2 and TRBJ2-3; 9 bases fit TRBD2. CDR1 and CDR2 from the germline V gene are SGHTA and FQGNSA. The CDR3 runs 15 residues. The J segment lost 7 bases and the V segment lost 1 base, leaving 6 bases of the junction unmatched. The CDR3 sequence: CASSLGWSGRNTQYF. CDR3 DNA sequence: TGTGCCAGCAGCTTAGGGTGGAGCGGGAGGAATACGCAGTATTTT.

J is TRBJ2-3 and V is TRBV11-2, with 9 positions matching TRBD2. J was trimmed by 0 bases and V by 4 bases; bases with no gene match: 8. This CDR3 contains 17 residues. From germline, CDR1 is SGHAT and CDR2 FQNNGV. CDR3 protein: CASSSRYLAGSTDTQYF. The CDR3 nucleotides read TGTGCCAGCAGCTCCCGGTACCTAGCGGGAAGCACAGATACGCAGTATTTT. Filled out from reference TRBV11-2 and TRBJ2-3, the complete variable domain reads EAGVAQSPRYKIIEKRQSVAFWCNPISGHATLYWYQQILGQGPKLLIQFQNNGVVDDSQLPKDRFSAERLKGVDSTLKIQPAKLEDSAVYLCASSSRYLAGSTDTQYFGPGTRLTVL.

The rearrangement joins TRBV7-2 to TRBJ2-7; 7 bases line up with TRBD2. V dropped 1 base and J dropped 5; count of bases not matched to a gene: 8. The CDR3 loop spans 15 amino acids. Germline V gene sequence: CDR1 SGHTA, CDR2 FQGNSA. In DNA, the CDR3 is TGTGCCAGCAGCTTAGTTCGGCTAGCGGCCCACGAGCAGTACTTC. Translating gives CASSLVRLAAHEQYF.

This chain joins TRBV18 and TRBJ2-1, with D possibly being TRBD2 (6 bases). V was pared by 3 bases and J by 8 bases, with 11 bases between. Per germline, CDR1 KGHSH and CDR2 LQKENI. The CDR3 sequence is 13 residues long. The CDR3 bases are TGTGCCAGCTCACCGGCAGGAGGGTATGAGCAGTTCTTC. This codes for CASSPAGGYEQFF. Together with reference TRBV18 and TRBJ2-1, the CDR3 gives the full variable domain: NAGVMQNPRHLVRRRGQEARLRCSPMKGHSHVYWYRQLPEEGLKFMVYLQKENIIDESGMPKERFSAEFPKEGPSILRIQQVVRGDSAAYFCASSPAGGYEQFFGPGTRLTVL.

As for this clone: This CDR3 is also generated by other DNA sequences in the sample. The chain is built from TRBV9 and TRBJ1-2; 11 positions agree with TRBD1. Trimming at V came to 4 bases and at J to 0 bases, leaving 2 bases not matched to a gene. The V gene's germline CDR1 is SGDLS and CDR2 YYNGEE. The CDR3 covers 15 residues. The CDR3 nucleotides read TGTGCCAGCAGCTCGGGACAGGGGGCTAACTATGGCTACACCTTC. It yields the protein CASSSGQGANYGYTF.

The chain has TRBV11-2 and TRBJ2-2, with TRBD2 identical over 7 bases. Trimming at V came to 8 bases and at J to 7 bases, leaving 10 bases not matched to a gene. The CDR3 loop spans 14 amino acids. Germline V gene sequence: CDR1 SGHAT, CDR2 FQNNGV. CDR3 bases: TGTGCCAGCGGACAAGCGGGGACCGGCGGGGAGCTGTTTTTT. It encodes CASGQAGTGGELFF.

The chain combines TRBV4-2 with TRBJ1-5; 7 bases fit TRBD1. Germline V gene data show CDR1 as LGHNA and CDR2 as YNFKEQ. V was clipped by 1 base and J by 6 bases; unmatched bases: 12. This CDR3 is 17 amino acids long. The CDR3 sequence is CASSQGWQGVFGQPQHF. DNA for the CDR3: TGTGCCAGCAGCCAAGGATGGCAGGGGGTGTTTGGTCAGCCCCAGCATTTT.

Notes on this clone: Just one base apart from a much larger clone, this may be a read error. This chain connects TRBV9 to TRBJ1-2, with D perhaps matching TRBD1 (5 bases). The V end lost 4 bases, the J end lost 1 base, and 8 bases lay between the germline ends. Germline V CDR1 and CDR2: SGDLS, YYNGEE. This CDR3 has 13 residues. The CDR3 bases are TGTGCCAGCAGCCAGGACAATAACTATGGCTACACCTTC. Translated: CASSQDNNYGYTF. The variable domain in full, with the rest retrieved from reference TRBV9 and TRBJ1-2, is DSGVTQTPKHLITATGQRVTLRCSPRSGDLSVYWYQQSLDQGLQFLIQYYNGEERAKGNILERFSAQQFPDLHSELNLSSLELGDSALYFCASSQDNNYGYTFGSGTRLTVV.

DNA of the CDR3: TGTGCCAGCAGACGGGACTTGCGTCGCTACAATGAGCAGTTCTTC. It codes for CASRRDLRRYNEQFF. The chain uses TRBV7-2 and TRBJ2-1; perhaps TRBD2 as D (6 bases). V was clipped by 6 bases and J by 3 bases, with 15 bases between them. There are 15 residues in the CDR3. The germline V gene has CDR1 SGHTA and CDR2 FQGNSA.

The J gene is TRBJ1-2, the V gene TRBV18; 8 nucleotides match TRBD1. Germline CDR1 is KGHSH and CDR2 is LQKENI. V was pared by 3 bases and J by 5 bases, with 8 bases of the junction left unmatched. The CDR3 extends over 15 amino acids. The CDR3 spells CASSPETGVKYGYTF. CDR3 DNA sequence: TGTGCCAGCTCACCCGAGACAGGGGTCAAGTATGGCTACACCTTC.

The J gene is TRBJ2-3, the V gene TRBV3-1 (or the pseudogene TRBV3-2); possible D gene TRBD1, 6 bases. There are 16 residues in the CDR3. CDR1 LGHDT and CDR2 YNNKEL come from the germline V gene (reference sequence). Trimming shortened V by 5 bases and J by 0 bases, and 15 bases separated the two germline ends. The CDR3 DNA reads TGTGCCAGCAGCAACCAGACAGGCACGAGCACAGATACGCAGTATTTT. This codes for CASSNQTGTSTDTQYF.

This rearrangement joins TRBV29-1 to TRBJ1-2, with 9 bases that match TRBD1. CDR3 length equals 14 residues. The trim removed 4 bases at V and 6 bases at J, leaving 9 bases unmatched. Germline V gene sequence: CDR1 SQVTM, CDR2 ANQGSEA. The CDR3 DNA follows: TGCAGCGTTGGGGGACAGGGAGGGGTGGATGGCTACACCTTC. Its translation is CSVGGQGGVDGYTF.

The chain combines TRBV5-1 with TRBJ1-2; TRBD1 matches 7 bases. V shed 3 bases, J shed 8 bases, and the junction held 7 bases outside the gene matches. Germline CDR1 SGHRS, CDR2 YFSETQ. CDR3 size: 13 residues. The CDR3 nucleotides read TGCGCCAGCAGCTCCGAGGGGGCGCGAGGCTACACCTTC. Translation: CASSSEGARGYTF.

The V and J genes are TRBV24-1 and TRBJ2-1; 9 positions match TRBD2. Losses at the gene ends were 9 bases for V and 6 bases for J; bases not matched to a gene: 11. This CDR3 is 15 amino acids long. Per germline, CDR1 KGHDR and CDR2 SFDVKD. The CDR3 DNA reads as TGTGCCACCGAGATCGTGACTAGCGGATCCAATGAGCAGTTCTTC. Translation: CATEIVTSGSNEQFF.

The CDR3 nucleotides are TGTGCCAGTAGTCCCGACAATTTTAATTCACCCCTCCACTTT. Translation gives CASSPDNFNSPLHF. This chain joins TRBV19 and TRBJ1-6, with unresolved D. Germline CDR1 reads LNHDA; CDR2 reads SQIVND (reference sequence). Trimming shortened V by 5 bases and J by 6 bases, and 11 bases separated the two germline ends. This CDR3 is built from 14 residues. Full variable domain (rest looked up from reference TRBV19 and TRBJ1-6): DGGITQSPKYLFRKEGQNVTLSCEQNLNHDAMYWYRQDPGQGLRLIYYSQIVNDFQKGDIAEGYSVSREKKESFPLTVTSAQKNPTAFYLCASSPDNFNSPLHFGNGTRLTVT.

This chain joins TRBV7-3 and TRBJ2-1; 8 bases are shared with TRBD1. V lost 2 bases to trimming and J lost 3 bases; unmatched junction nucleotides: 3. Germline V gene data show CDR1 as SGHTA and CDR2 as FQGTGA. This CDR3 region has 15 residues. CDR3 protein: CASSLAQGGYNEQFF. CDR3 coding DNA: TGTGCCAGCAGCTTAGCACAGGGGGGCTACAATGAGCAGTTCTTC.